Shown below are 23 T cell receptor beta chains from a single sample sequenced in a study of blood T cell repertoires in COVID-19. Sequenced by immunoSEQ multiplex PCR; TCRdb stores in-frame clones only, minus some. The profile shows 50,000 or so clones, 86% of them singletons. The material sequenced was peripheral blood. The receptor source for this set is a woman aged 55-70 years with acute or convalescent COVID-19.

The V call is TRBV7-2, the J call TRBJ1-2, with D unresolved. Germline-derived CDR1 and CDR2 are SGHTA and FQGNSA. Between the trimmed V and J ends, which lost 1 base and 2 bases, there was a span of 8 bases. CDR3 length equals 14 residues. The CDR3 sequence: CASSLEIRNYGYTF. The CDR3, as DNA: TGTGCCAGCAGCTTAGAAATTCGGAACTATGGCTACACCTTC.

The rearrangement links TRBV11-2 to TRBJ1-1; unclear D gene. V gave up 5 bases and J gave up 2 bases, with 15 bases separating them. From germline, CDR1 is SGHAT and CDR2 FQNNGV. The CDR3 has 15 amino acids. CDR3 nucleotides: TGTGCCAGCAGCAAAAAGAGTACGGGAAACACTGAAGCTTTCTTT. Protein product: CASSKKSTGNTEAFF. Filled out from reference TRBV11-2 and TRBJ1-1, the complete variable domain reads EAGVAQSPRYKIIEKRQSVAFWCNPISGHATLYWYQQILGQGPKLLIQFQNNGVVDDSQLPKDRFSAERLKGVDSTLKIQPAKLEDSAVYLCASSKKSTGNTEAFFGQGTRLTVV.

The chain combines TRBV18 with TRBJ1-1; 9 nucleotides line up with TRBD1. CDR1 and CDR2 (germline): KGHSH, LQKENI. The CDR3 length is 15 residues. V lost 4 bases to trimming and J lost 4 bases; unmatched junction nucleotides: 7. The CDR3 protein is CASSQDRGTATEAFF. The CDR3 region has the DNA TGTGCCAGCTCACAAGACAGGGGGACGGCCACTGAAGCTTTCTTT.

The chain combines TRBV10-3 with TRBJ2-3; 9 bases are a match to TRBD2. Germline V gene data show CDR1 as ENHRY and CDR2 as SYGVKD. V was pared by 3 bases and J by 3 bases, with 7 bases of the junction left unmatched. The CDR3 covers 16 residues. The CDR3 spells CAISERLAGWTDTQYF. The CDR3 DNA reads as TGTGCCATCAGTGAAAGGCTAGCGGGGTGGACAGATACGCAGTATTTT.

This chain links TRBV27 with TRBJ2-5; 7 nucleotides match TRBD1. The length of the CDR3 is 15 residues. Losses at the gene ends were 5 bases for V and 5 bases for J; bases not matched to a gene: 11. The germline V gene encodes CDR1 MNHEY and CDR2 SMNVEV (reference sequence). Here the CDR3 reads CASSPQTGFGETQYF. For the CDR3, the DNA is TGTGCCAGCAGTCCCCAGACAGGGTTCGGTGAGACCCAGTACTTC.

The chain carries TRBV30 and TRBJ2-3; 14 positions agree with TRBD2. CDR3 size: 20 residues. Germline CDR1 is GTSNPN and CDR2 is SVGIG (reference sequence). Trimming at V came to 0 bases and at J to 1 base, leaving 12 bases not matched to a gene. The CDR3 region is CAWSVLTSGRGRTRTDTQYF. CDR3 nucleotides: TGTGCCTGGAGTGTACTGACTAGCGGGAGGGGAAGAACCCGCACAGATACGCAGTATTTT.

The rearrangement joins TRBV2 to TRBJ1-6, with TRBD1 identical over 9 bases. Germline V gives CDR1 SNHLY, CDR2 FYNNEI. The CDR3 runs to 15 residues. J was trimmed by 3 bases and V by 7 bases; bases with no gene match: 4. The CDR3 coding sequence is TGTGCCAGCAAGGGACAGGGAAACTATAATTCACCCCTCCACTTT. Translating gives CASKGQGNYNSPLHF.

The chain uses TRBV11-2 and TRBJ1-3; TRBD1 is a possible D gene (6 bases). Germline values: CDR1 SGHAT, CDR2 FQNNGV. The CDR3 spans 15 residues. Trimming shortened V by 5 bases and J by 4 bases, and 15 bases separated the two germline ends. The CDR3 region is CASSADTGLGNTIYF. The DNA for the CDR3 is TGTGCCAGCAGCGCGGATACAGGGTTGGGAAACACCATATATTTT.

DNA for the CDR3: TGTGCCAGCACCCCTAGACTAGCGGGAGTTTACGAGCAGTACTTC. It encodes CASTPRLAGVYEQYF. The rearrangement links TRBV5-5 to TRBJ2-7; 12 bases are shared with TRBD2. The CDR3 contains 15 residues. With V trimmed by 6 bases and J by 4 bases, 8 bases remained unmatched. Per the germline V gene, CDR1 is SGHKS and CDR2 is YYEKEE (reference sequence).

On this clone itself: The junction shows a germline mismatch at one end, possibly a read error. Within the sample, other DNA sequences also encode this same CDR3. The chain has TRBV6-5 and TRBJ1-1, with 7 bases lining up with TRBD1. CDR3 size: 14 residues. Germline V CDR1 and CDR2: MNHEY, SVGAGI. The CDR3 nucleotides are TGTGCCAGCAGTCGGACAGGTAGGAACACTGAAGCCTTCTTT. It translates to CASSRTGRNTEAFF.

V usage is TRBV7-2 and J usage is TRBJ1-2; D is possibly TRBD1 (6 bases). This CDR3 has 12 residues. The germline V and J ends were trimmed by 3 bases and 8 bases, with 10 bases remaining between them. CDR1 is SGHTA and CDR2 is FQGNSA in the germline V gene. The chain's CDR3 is CASSFQGRGYTF. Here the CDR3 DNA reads TGTGCCAGCAGCTTCCAGGGGAGAGGCTACACCTTC.

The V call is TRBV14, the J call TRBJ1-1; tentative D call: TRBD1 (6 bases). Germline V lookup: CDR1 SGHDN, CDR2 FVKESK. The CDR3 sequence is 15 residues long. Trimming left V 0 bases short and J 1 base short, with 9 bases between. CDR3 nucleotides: TGTGCCAGCAGCCAAGAGGGGACAAGGAACACTGAAGCTTTCTTT. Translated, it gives CASSQEGTRNTEAFF.

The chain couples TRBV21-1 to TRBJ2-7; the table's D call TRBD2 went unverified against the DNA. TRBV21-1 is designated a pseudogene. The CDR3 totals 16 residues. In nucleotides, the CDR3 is TGTGCCAGCAGCAAAGCGGATAGCGGGAAAGTCCACGAGCAGTACTTC. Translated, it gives CASSKADSGKVHEQYF.

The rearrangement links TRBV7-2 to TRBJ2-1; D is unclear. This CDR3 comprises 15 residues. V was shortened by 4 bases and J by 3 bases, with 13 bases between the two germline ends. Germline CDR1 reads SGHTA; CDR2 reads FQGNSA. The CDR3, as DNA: TGTGCCAGCAGCTCTCCTCTGAGGAGCTACAATGAGCAGTTCTTC. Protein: CASSSPLRSYNEQFF.

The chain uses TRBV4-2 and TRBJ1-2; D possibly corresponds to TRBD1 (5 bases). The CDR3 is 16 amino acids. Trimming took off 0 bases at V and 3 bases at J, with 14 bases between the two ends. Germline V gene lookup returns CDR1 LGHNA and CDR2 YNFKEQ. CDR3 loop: CASSQEGTGGYYGYTF. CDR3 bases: TGTGCCAGCAGCCAAGAAGGGACGGGAGGTTACTATGGCTACACCTTC.

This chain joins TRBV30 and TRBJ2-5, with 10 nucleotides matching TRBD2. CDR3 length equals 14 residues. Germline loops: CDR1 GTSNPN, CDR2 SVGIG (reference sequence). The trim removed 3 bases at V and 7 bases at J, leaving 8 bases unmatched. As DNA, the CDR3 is TGTGCCTGGAGGGGAACTAGCGGGGTTACGACCCAGTACTTC. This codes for CAWRGTSGVTTQYF.

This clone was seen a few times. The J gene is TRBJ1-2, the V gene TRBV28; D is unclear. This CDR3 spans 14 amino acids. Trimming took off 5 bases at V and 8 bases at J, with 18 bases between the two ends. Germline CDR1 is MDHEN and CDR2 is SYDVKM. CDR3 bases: TGTGCCAGCAGTCCCCGCGGCGGACTGCAAGGCTACACCTTC. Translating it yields CASSPRGGLQGYTF.

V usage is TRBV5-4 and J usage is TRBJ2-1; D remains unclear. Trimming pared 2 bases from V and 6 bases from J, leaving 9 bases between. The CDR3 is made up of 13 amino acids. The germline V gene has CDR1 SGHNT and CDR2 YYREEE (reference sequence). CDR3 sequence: CASSFPGFNEQFF. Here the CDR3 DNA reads TGTGCCAGCAGCTTCCCCGGTTTCAATGAGCAGTTCTTC.

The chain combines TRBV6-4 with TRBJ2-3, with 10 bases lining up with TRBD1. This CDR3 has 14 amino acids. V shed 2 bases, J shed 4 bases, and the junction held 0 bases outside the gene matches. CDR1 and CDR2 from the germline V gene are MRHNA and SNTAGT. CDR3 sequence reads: CASSDGQGADTQYF. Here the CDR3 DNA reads TGTGCCAGCAGTGACGGACAGGGGGCAGATACGCAGTATTTT.

The CDR3 spells CSVELWRQGDREGKNIQYF. The CDR3 coding sequence is TGCAGCGTTGAATTGTGGCGTCAGGGTGATAGGGAGGGCAAAAACATTCAGTACTTC. The chain couples TRBV29-1 to TRBJ2-4, with 7 bases that match TRBD2. This CDR3 is built from 19 residues. Trimming at V came to 2 bases and at J to 3 bases, leaving 19 bases not matched to a gene. Germline CDR1 reads SQVTM; CDR2 reads ANQGSEA.

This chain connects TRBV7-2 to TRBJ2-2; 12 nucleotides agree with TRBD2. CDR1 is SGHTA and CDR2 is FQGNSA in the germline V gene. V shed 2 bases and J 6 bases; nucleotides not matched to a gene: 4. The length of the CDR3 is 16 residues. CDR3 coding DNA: TGTGCCAGCAGCTTACGGGCTAGCGGGGGGGCCGGGGAGCTGTTTTTT. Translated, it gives CASSLRASGGAGELFF.

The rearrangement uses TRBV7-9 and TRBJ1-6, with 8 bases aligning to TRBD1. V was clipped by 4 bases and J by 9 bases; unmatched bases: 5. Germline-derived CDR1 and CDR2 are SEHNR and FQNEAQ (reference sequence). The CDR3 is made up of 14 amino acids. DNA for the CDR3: TGTGCCAGCAGCTGGGGACAGGTCGGTTCACCCCTCCACTTT. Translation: CASSWGQVGSPLHF.

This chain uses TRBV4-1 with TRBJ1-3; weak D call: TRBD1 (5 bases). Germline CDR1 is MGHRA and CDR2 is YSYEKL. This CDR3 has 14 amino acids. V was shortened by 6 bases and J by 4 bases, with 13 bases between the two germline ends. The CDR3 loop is CASSTGGTGNTIYF. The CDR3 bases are TGCGCCAGCAGTACGGGGGGGACGGGAAACACCATATATTTT.